This paragraph covers one T cell receptor (beta chain) sequence. The method was immunoSEQ multiplex PCR; TCRdb's version includes in-frame clones alone and lacks a portion of them. The table lists 35,000 to 40,000 clones, 86% of them singletons. This record comes from a study of radiotherapy plus CTLA-4 blockade in lung cancer. Trimming at V came to 1 base and at J to 5 bases, leaving 6 bases not matched to a gene. The CDR3 covers 16 residues. Germline CDR1 SGHNT, CDR2 YYREEE (reference sequence). This clonotype originated in a human donor with non-small cell lung cancer whose response to radiotherapy plus ipilimumab could not be evaluated. The sample was peripheral blood, taken from a patient treated with radiotherapy plus ipilimumab. The chain couples TRBV5-4 to TRBJ2-3; 11 bases fit TRBD2. This chain's CDR3 is CASSLKLAGAGDTQYF. The CDR3 DNA reads as TGTGCCAGCAGCTTGAAACTAGCGGGGGCGGGAGATACGCAGTATTTT. The complete variable domain, with remaining parts taken from reference TRBV5-4 and TRBJ2-3, reads ETGVTQSPTHLIKTRGQQVTLRCSSQSGHNTVSWYQQALGQGPQFIFQYYREEENGRGNFPPRFSGLQFPNYSSELNVNALELDDSALYLCASSLKLAGAGDTQYFGPGTRLTVL.